This T cell receptor beta chain was retrieved from a study of blood T cell repertoires in COVID-19. Across the whole study: Acute-phase and convalescent COVID-19 samples originated in the United States, Italy and Spain. PBMCs, B-cell-depleted T cells, or T cells provided the cDNA or gDNA that made up the material.

Study processing details: Reference gene primer amplification gave estimated nucleated cell counts. Using immunoSEQ multiplex PCR, the repertoire was profiled, and TCRdb retains in-frame clones only, with some absent. V and J calls and clone size are copied from that table; D and trimming were computed from the DNA. The sample carries around 39,000 clones, roughly 90% recorded once. The trim removed 0 bases at V and 6 bases at J, leaving 3 bases unmatched. Looked up from germline, CDR1 is LGHDT and CDR2 is YNNKEL (reference sequence). The CDR3 has 15 residues. The V call is TRBV3-1 (or the pseudogene TRBV3-2), the J call TRBJ2-5; TRBD2 matches at 11 bases. Sequencing was done on a sample of peripheral blood. The sequence derives from a man between 60 and 75 years old with active COVID-19. CDR3 region: CASSQDGTSGQTQYF. CDR3 coding DNA: TGTGCCAGCAGCCAAGATGGGACTAGCGGACAGACCCAGTACTTC.